This TCR beta chain was captured in a study of blood T cells in healthy people across ages. The CDR3 totals 18 residues. Deletions cut 2 bases from V and 4 bases from J, with 18 bases between. Germline values: CDR1 LGHNA, CDR2 YSLEER. This clonotype was found many times. Its antigen is unidentified. PCR was performed a second time for 7 to 11 cycles using a sample-barcoded 5' primer and a J-beta primer mix. TCRdb processed the 5' RACE reads anew with MiXCR; each CDR3 protein has one entry. The table lists 350,000 to 450,000 distinct CDR3 sequences, roughly half of them singletons. Findings of the study overall: More naive CD4+ cells and higher diversity were found in long-lived than in aged donors.

The rearrangement joins TRBV4-3 to TRBJ2-6; maybe TRBD2 (6 bases). The clonotype originates from a man between 60 and 75 years old in good health. Material for sequencing was blood. CDR3 nucleotide sequence: TGCGCCAGCAGCCAACGCGATCGGCTAGCGAAAGGGGCCAACGTCCTGACTTTC. It codes for CASSQRDRLAKGANVLTF.